This entry describes one TCR beta chain. This clone came up once. Its cognate antigen has yet to be identified. There are no base qualities to consult, and no much larger clone falls within one base. Using the deep immunoSEQ assay, TCR CDR3 regions were amplified from genomic DNA by multiplex PCR. Extracted genomic DNA from each cell subset was distributed evenly across all wells of several immunoSEQ 96-well plates, and each plate was treated as a replicate. Each replicate PCR for sorted subsets received around 210 ng genomic DNA, equal to around 32,000 T cell genomes. The purified libraries were quantified using a Qubit 3.0 fluorometer, sized with a Bioanalyzer 2100, and then quantified again using the KAPA Library Quantification kit. A separate single-read 150-cycle Illumina NextSeq 550 flow cell was used to sequence each immunoSEQ 96-well plate. Regarding the original processing steps: Because only junctional sequences without quality scores were contained in the immunoSEQ output, filtering matching that applied to full-length reads could not be performed. To assign V/J genes and CDR3, sequences were annotated using PyIR, a Python wrapper for IgBLAST v1.9, with IMGT germline references. Reads with weak V/J assignments (E-value above 1e-6), missing CDR3, stop codons, out-of-frame junctions, or ambiguous translated residues were removed. V3J clonotypes were defined as sequences sharing an identical inferred V gene, J gene, and CDR3 amino acid sequence. Percentage overlap between repertoires was calculated by dividing the number of shared unique clonotypes by the size of the smaller repertoire. Three approaches were used to assess repertoire richness: RTK rarefaction, the Chao1 estimator, and Recon v2.1 estimates of unobserved clonotypes. Generation probabilities for all TCRbeta clonotypes obtained by the gDNA method from a few donors were computed using OLGA. TCRdb re-hosts the immuneACCESS table, in-frame sequences only. Its copies lack some clones; in the studies checked, an unresolved V gene accounts for under half of them, and the cause for the rest is not known. Clonal size and the V and J genes are those of that table, whereas D and trimming came from the DNA. For this sample the table gives under 2,000,000 clones, of which about 95% were detected only once. Clones ranked in the top ten supply roughly 1% of the sample.

CD8 naive samples were CD45RO-negative cells positively selected for CCR7, giving a CD45RA+CCR7+ population that excluded TemRA cells. Healthy HIV-negative adults with no recently reported acute infections or vaccinations were included as donors. Only Caucasian adults living in Nashville, Tennessee, USA were represented among the donors. Blood was obtained by leukapheresis, after which PBMCs were separated by Ficoll-Histopaque density gradient centrifugation and cryopreserved in liquid nitrogen vapor phase. Purity and quantity of every magnetically sorted T cell population were checked by analytical flow cytometry. Each sorted fraction had its genomic DNA isolated and then quantified by UV absorbance on a Nanodrop 2000c. The data belong to a study of shared clonotypes between healthy human individuals (dated by TCRdb to the early 2020s). General notes on the study: A couple of women and a few men aged 18 to 49 years were included in the cohort. Per donor, three plates each were used for CD4 naive and CD4 memory, two for CD8 naive, and one for CD8 memory. To estimate repertoire size and how much clonotype sharing occurs between individuals, the study deeply sequenced the blood TCR repertoires of several healthy adults. To increase sequencing depth and limit assay-specific biases, different laboratories used diverse techniques to prepare libraries and sequence TCR repertoires. Each donor's leukapheresis produced roughly between roughly 0.85 and 10 billion PBMCs.

Study-wide conclusions, independent of this receptor: Pairwise subsampling led to the expectation that sequencing depth would affect the degree of clonotype sharing among donors. Roughly 5% of naive CD4, 3.5% of naive CD8, 2.3% of memory CD4, and 0.4% of memory CD8 clonotypes were shared across a handful of donors. Higher generation probabilities were observed for clonotypes shared by all four sorted-subset donors than for non-shared clonotypes. Larger estimated clonotype richness was generally found for naive subsets than for memory subsets. Because the study included a small number of donors, the genetic and exposure-history diversity represented was limited. Rarefaction of sorted-subset datasets indicated incomplete sequencing despite the large sequencing depth. Sampling was restricted to blood, and TCR repertoires in tissues likely differ from the TCR repertoires found in blood.

CDR1 SEHNR and CDR2 FQNEAQ are derived from the germline V gene (reference sequence). From V the trimming removes 4 bases and from J it removes 1 base, while the gene matches leave 5 bases of the junction unaccounted for. From the cysteine through the phenylalanine, the CDR3 covers 16 amino acids. CDR3 DNA is the only sequence kept; it has 48 bases, read in frame from the first base. The sequenced sample was naive CD8+ T cells sorted from blood. The meaning of the sample's cell subset or site label: CD45RA+CCR7+. The chain uses TRBV7-9 and TRBJ2-5; a stretch of 11 junction bases matches TRBD1. This receptor was taken from a man aged 18 to 29 in good health. The DNA sequence is given as TGTGCCAGCAGCTCCAGGACAGGGGGCCCCCAAGAGACCCAGTACTTC. Its translation reads: CASSSRTGGPQETQYF.